The 17 T cell receptor beta chains listed next were all sequenced from one sample in a study of cytomegalovirus exposure and HLA in healthy donors. The PCR contained 60 Vbeta and 13 Jbeta primers. The table came from immunoSEQ multiplex PCR; TCRdb's copy has only in-frame clones and leaves some out. The sample table sets out roughly 51,000 clones. The sample comprised PBMCs. The receptors come from a male donor in good health and CMV-seropositive.

The rearrangement links TRBV6-6 to TRBJ1-4; D is ambiguous. In germline, CDR1 is MNHNY, CDR2 SVGAGI (reference sequence). The V end was cut by 6 bases, the J end by 9 bases, with 23 bases between. CDR3 length: 16 amino acids. For the CDR3, the DNA is TGTGCCAGCAGCAACCGGGATCCCACCGCAGATCAAAAACTGTTTTTT. Protein product: CASSNRDPTADQKLFF.

For this clone: Its ends do not fully match the called genes, so a read error is possible. V and J are TRBV4-2 and TRBJ1-2; D is unclear. The germline CDR1 and CDR2 sequences are LGHNA and YNFKEQ. The CDR3 extends over 15 amino acids. CDR3 DNA sequence: TGTGCCAACAGCCAAGACCCAGGCCCAAACTATGGCTACACCTTC. Translating gives CANSQDPGPNYGYTF.

The chain carries TRBV9 and TRBJ2-7; D might be TRBD2 (5 bases). Trimming pared 2 bases from V and 4 bases from J, leaving 10 bases between. The length of the CDR3 is 13 residues. The V gene's germline CDR1 is SGDLS and CDR2 YYNGEE. The DNA of the CDR3 is TGTGCCAGCAGCGTCGGGGTGGGATACGAGCAGTACTTC. Translating it yields CASSVGVGYEQYF.

J is TRBJ2-7 and V is TRBV5-1, with D possibly being TRBD1 (6 bases). The CDR3 loop spans 16 amino acids. Germline V CDR1 and CDR2: SGHRS, YFSETQ. Trimming left V 0 bases short and J 2 bases short, with 15 bases between. The CDR3 protein is CASSLAPDRGTYEQYF. For the CDR3, the DNA is TGCGCCAGCAGCTTGGCCCCGGACAGAGGTACCTACGAGCAGTACTTC.

The V gene is TRBV29-1, the J gene TRBJ2-5; a weak D match, TRBD1 (5 bases). The V gene lost 7 bases and the J gene lost 2 bases, with 11 bases spanning the gap. The germline gives CDR1 SQVTM, CDR2 ANQGSEA. CDR3 length equals 12 residues. In DNA, the CDR3 is TGCAGCGCCACGGACAAACAAGAGACCCAGTACTTC. This codes for CSATDKQETQYF.

The chain links TRBV10-3 to TRBJ2-3; D may be TRBD2 (6 bases). CDR1 is ENHRY and CDR2 is SYGVKD in the germline V gene. The CDR3 is made up of 14 amino acids. Trimming left V 6 bases short and J 2 bases short, with 12 bases between. The CDR3 protein is CAISPAGITDTQYF. The CDR3 DNA follows: TGTGCCATCAGCCCCGCGGGAATCACAGATACGCAGTATTTT.

The chain has TRBV27 and TRBJ2-7; D may be TRBD2 (6 bases). The germline V and J ends were trimmed by 3 bases and 6 bases, with 15 bases remaining between them. Germline assignment: CDR1 MNHEY and CDR2 SMNVEV (reference sequence). This CDR3 contains 14 residues. The CDR3 loop is CASSFGGESGEQYF. CDR3 sequence (DNA): TGTGCCAGCAGTTTTGGAGGGGAATCAGGCGAGCAGTACTTC.

In DNA form, the CDR3 reads TGTGCCAGCAGCCTCGGGAAGGGGGCAACTAATGAAAAACTGTTTTTT. This sequence encodes CASSLGKGATNEKLFF. V and J are TRBV25-1 and TRBJ1-4; possibly TRBD1 for D (6 bases). Germline CDR1 and CDR2: MGHDK and SYGVNS. Deletions cut 6 bases from V and 0 bases from J, with 14 bases between. The CDR3 has 16 residues.

The gene calls are TRBV14 and TRBJ2-3; 10 bases align to TRBD1. V lost 4 bases, J lost 5 bases, and 6 bases stayed unmatched. The CDR3 runs to 15 residues. The germline V gene has CDR1 SGHDN and CDR2 FVKESK. CDR3 sequence: CASSRRDRGLDTQYF. CDR3 bases: TGTGCCAGCAGCCGCCGGGACAGGGGTTTAGATACGCAGTATTTT.

The chain joins TRBV19 to TRBJ2-5; 12 positions agree with TRBD2. Trimming at V came to 6 bases and at J to 5 bases, leaving 10 bases not matched to a gene. The CDR3 length is 16 residues. CDR1 is LNHDA and CDR2 is SQIVND in the germline V gene (reference sequence). The CDR3 is CASRPYWTSGVETQYF. DNA of the CDR3: TGTGCCAGTAGACCTTATTGGACTAGCGGGGTTGAGACCCAGTACTTC.

This sequence joins TRBV5-1 and TRBJ2-5, with TRBD2 matching over 9 bases. Germline CDR1 is SGHRS and CDR2 is YFSETQ. After removal of 1 base from V and 5 bases from J, the junction contained 6 bases not matched to a gene. This CDR3 contains 15 residues. The CDR3 nucleotides are TGCGCCAGCAGCTTGTTGGCGGGGGGGCGTGAGACCCAGTACTTC. It encodes CASSLLAGGRETQYF.

The chain links TRBV19 to TRBJ2-1; 7 bases match TRBD1. The length of the CDR3 is 15 residues. J was trimmed by 0 bases and V by 5 bases; bases with no gene match: 4. Germline CDR1 reads LNHDA; CDR2 reads SQIVND (reference sequence). DNA for the CDR3: TGTGCCAGTAGTTGGGACAGCTCCTCCTACAATGAGCAGTTCTTC. Translating it yields CASSWDSSSYNEQFF.

The chain is built from TRBV25-1 and TRBJ1-5, with 7 bases aligning to TRBD1. The CDR3 totals 14 residues. The junction had 6 bases not matched to a gene; V was cut back by 8 bases and J by 2 bases. Germline V CDR1 and CDR2: MGHDK, SYGVNS. CDR3 in DNA: TGTGCCAGCCCACAGGGGAAGGGCAATCAGCCCCAGCATTTT. Translation gives CASPQGKGNQPQHF. The variable domain in full, with the rest retrieved from reference TRBV25-1 and TRBJ1-5, is EADIYQTPRYLVIGTGKKITLECSQTMGHDKMYWYQQDPGMELHLIHYSYGVNSTEKGDLSSESTVSRIRTEHFPLTLESARPSHTSQYLCASPQGKGNQPQHFGDGTRLSIL.

The CDR3 sequence: CASSPRGLAGGNTQYF. As DNA, the CDR3 is TGTGCCAGCAGCCCCCGGGGACTAGCGGGGGGGAATACGCAGTATTTT. V usage is TRBV7-2 and J usage is TRBJ2-3; TRBD2 aligns across 16 bases. The V gene end was trimmed by 5 bases and the J gene end by 7 bases; junction bases not matched to a gene: 6. This CDR3 contains 16 residues. Germline CDR1 is SGHTA and CDR2 is FQGNSA.

The chain joins TRBV28 to TRBJ1-1; D perhaps matches TRBD1 (5 bases). V was trimmed by 4 bases and J by 5 bases, leaving 8 bases between them. From germline, CDR1 is MDHEN and CDR2 SYDVKM. CDR3 length equals 12 residues. Written as DNA, the CDR3 is TGTGCCAGCAGTTCGGCAGGGACTGAAGCTTTCTTT. Protein sequence: CASSSAGTEAFF.

The chain recombines TRBV7-6 with TRBJ2-5; possibly TRBD2 for D (5 bases). Trimming shortened V by 4 bases and J by 5 bases, and 11 bases separated the two germline ends. The V gene's germline CDR1 is SGHVS and CDR2 FNYEAQ. This CDR3 region has 13 residues. The CDR3 here is CASSSLVAETQYF. DNA for the CDR3: TGTGCCAGCAGCTCCCTGGTAGCGGAGACCCAGTACTTC.

The rearrangement uses TRBV5-6 and TRBJ2-7; tentative D call: TRBD1 (6 bases). Trimming pared 4 bases from V and 5 bases from J, leaving 16 bases between. CDR1 SGHDT and CDR2 YYEEEE come from the germline V gene. There are 14 residues in the CDR3. The CDR3 nucleotides read TGTGCCAGCAGCCCGGTGGACAGTTTCCACGAGCAGTACTTC. Translated, it gives CASSPVDSFHEQYF.